The 31 T cell receptor beta chains reported below all come from one sample, sequenced in a study of control samples from healthy donors and cancer patients. Produced via immunoSEQ multiplex PCR; TCRdb's table is partial and in-frame only. This sample has 73,000 or so clones, with about 90% found just once. The sample consisted of blood. The source of these receptors is a woman aged 50 to 60 in good health.

V usage is TRBV9 and J usage is TRBJ2-1; perhaps TRBD2 as D (7 bases). Germline-derived CDR1 and CDR2 are SGDLS and YYNGEE. The CDR3 extends over 17 amino acids. The ends were cut back, 0 bases at V and 0 bases at J, with 13 bases in the middle. This CDR3 reads CASSVAGGDYSYNEQFF. In DNA form, the CDR3 reads TGTGCCAGCAGCGTAGCGGGGGGCGACTACTCCTACAATGAGCAGTTCTTC.

The chain links TRBV5-5 to TRBJ2-3, with D tentatively TRBD1 or TRBD2 (5 bases each). V lost 1 base and J 6 bases, leaving 6 bases between the germline ends. This CDR3 region has 12 residues. Germline loops: CDR1 SGHKS, CDR2 YYEKEE (reference sequence). This chain's CDR3 is CASSLWGDTQYF. The CDR3 nucleotides read TGTGCCAGCAGCTTGTGGGGGGATACGCAGTATTTT.

The chain's CDR3 is CASSVDWGRNEKLFF. The DNA for the CDR3 is TGTGCCAGCAGCGTAGATTGGGGCCGGAATGAAAAACTGTTTTTT. The chain uses TRBV9 and TRBJ1-4; tentative D call: TRBD1 (5 bases). The CDR3 sequence is 15 residues long. Trimming removed 0 bases from V and 5 bases from J, with 11 bases in between. Per the germline V gene, CDR1 is SGDLS and CDR2 is YYNGEE.

The CDR3 loop is CSVQGLSYEQYF. As DNA, the CDR3 is TGCAGCGTTCAGGGACTCAGCTACGAGCAGTACTTC. The chain couples TRBV29-1 to TRBJ2-7, with a weak D call TRBD2 (6 bases). CDR3 length: 12 residues. Germline loops: CDR1 SQVTM, CDR2 ANQGSEA. V lost 5 bases and J 3 bases, leaving 11 bases between the germline ends.

The V call is TRBV3-1 (or the pseudogene TRBV3-2), the J call TRBJ1-2; D unresolved. The CDR3 length is 12 residues. In germline, CDR1 is LGHDT, CDR2 YNNKEL (reference sequence). V dropped 1 base and J dropped 5 bases, with 5 bases sitting between them. The DNA for the CDR3 is TGTGCCAGCAGCCAAGTGACGTATGGCTACACCTTC. Protein product: CASSQVTYGYTF.

The rearrangement uses TRBV10-3 and TRBJ2-3; D unclear. Trimming removed 0 bases at V and 4 bases at J, with 5 bases between. Per germline, CDR1 ENHRY and CDR2 SYGVKD. CDR3 length: 13 residues. The CDR3 DNA reads TGTGCCATCAGTGAGTCGTCGGCAGATACGCAGTATTTT. Encoded protein: CAISESSADTQYF.

The chain links TRBV28 to TRBJ1-3; a weak D match, TRBD1 (6 bases). This CDR3 has 19 amino acids. V lost 4 bases, J lost 0 bases, and 22 bases lay in between. The germline V gene encodes CDR1 MDHEN and CDR2 SYDVKM. CDR3 region: CASSSSPLRGRGSGNTIYF. The CDR3 coding sequence is TGTGCCAGCAGTTCTTCCCCTCTCAGGGGCCGCGGCTCTGGAAACACCATATATTTT.

The rearrangement uses TRBV5-4 and TRBJ1-2; TRBD1 aligns across 10 bases. The germline V gene encodes CDR1 SGHNT and CDR2 YYREEE (reference sequence). Trimming cost V 2 bases and J 8 bases; bases outside gene matches: 6. The CDR3 extends over 14 amino acids. The CDR3 DNA follows: TGTGCCAGCAGCTTATTGACAGGGGGCTACGGCTACACCTTC. The encoded protein is CASSLLTGGYGYTF.

This chain links TRBV30 with TRBJ2-7; unclear D gene. Germline CDR1 GTSNPN, CDR2 SVGIG (reference sequence). Trimming left V 2 bases short and J 2 bases short, with 13 bases between. This CDR3 has 14 amino acids. The CDR3: CAWSRPPRAYEQYF. CDR3 coding DNA: TGTGCCTGGAGTAGACCCCCAAGAGCCTACGAGCAGTACTTC.

The chain has TRBV13 and TRBJ2-1; 10 bases map to TRBD2. Germline assignment: CDR1 PRHDT and CDR2 FYEKMQ (reference sequence). Trimming at V came to 1 base and at J to 7 bases, leaving 4 bases not matched to a gene. This CDR3 has 15 residues. CDR3 sequence (DNA): TGTGCCAGCAGCTTAGAGCGGGAGGGCCGGAATGAGCAGTTCTTC. Protein: CASSLEREGRNEQFF.

The chain joins TRBV5-1 to TRBJ2-5, with 10 bases fitting TRBD1. This CDR3 contains 17 residues. The junction had 9 bases not matched to a gene; V was cut back by 0 bases and J by 4 bases. Germline CDR1 and CDR2: SGHRS and YFSETQ. The CDR3 DNA reads TGCGCCAGCAGCTTGGTTTTCCGGGACAGGGGCGGAGAGACCCAGTACTTC. Amino acid sequence: CASSLVFRDRGGETQYF.

The chain is built from TRBV19 and TRBJ1-2, with D possibly being TRBD1 (6 bases). V dropped 6 bases and J dropped 2 bases, with 13 bases sitting between them. The CDR3 length is 14 residues. The germline gives CDR1 LNHDA, CDR2 SQIVND (reference sequence). CDR3 in amino acids: CASRKGGTNYGYTF. CDR3 sequence (DNA): TGTGCCAGTAGGAAGGGGGGAACGAACTATGGCTACACCTTC. The variable domain in full, completed from reference TRBV19 and TRBJ1-2, reads DGGITQSPKYLFRKEGQNVTLSCEQNLNHDAMYWYRQDPGQGLRLIYYSQIVNDFQKGDIAEGYSVSREKKESFPLTVTSAQKNPTAFYLCASRKGGTNYGYTFGSGTRLTVV.

The chain uses TRBV28 and TRBJ2-2, with D maybe TRBD1 (6 bases). The ends were cut back, 0 bases at V and 6 bases at J, with 20 bases in the middle. Germline V gives CDR1 MDHEN, CDR2 SYDVKM. The CDR3 is 18 amino acids. Written as DNA, the CDR3 is TGTGCCAGCAGTTTATGGAGGTTAGGACAGTTTTCTTCCGGGGAGCTGTTTTTT. This gives the protein CASSLWRLGQFSSGELFF.

This chain links TRBV5-6 with TRBJ1-4; D is unresolved. The CDR3 spans 15 residues. The germline V and J ends were trimmed by 1 base and 4 bases, with 11 bases remaining between them. CDR1 SGHDT and CDR2 YYEEEE come from the germline V gene. CDR3 nucleotide sequence: TGTGCCAGCAGCTTGAGAAGTGCCCTTAATGAAAAACTGTTTTTT. Translating it yields CASSLRSALNEKLFF.

The CDR3 loop is CAWSVGGTPLHF. CDR3 bases: TGTGCCTGGAGTGTGGGGGGTACACCCCTCCACTTT. The chain recombines TRBV30 with TRBJ1-6, with a weak D call TRBD1 (5 bases). This CDR3 region has 12 residues. Per germline, CDR1 GTSNPN and CDR2 SVGIG (reference sequence). The V end was cut by 0 bases, the J end by 11 bases, with 8 bases between.

The J gene is TRBJ2-3, the V gene TRBV4-2, with TRBD2 matching 7 bases. CDR1 is LGHNA and CDR2 is YNFKEQ in the germline V gene. The CDR3 runs 17 residues. Unmatched junction bases numbered 14, after V lost 4 bases and J lost 4 bases. The CDR3 region is CASSLGGGEGQADTQYF. CDR3 bases: TGTGCCAGCAGCCTCGGGGGTGGGGAGGGCCAAGCAGATACGCAGTATTTT.

The chain recombines TRBV7-6 with TRBJ2-5; 8 nucleotides line up with TRBD2. The CDR3 contains 18 residues. After removal of 2 bases from V and 4 bases from J, the junction contained 15 bases not matched to a gene. Germline V gene sequence: CDR1 SGHVS, CDR2 FNYEAQ. CDR3 in amino acids: CASSLRTSYGRARETQYF. The CDR3 DNA reads TGTGCCAGCAGCTTAAGGACCTCCTACGGGAGGGCCCGAGAGACCCAGTACTTC.

V and J are TRBV5-5 and TRBJ2-1; TRBD2 is a possible D gene (5 bases). Trimming took 4 bases from V and 3 from J, leaving 17 bases between them. The CDR3 is 16 residues long. Germline-derived CDR1 and CDR2 are SGHKS and YYEKEE (reference sequence). CDR3 coding DNA: TGTGCCAGCAGCCCTTCTCTGGCGGGTCTCTACAATGAGCAGTTCTTC. This encodes CASSPSLAGLYNEQFF.

V is TRBV4-1 and J is TRBJ1-2; maybe TRBD1 (6 bases). The CDR3 extends over 17 amino acids. The germline V gene encodes CDR1 MGHRA and CDR2 YSYEKL. V dropped 1 base and J dropped 4 bases, with 19 bases sitting between them. DNA for the CDR3: TGCGCCAGCAGCCAAGGGACACACAGGGCTAACGGCTATGGCTACACCTTC. As protein: CASSQGTHRANGYGYTF.

The chain uses TRBV5-6 and TRBJ2-5; D possibly matches TRBD1 or TRBD2 (6 bases each). Germline V gives CDR1 SGHDT, CDR2 YYEEEE. The CDR3 runs 15 residues. V lost 1 base and J 2 bases, leaving 12 bases between the germline ends. The CDR3 sequence is CASSLSGGWQETQYF. As DNA, the CDR3 is TGTGCCAGCAGCTTGTCCGGGGGCTGGCAAGAGACCCAGTACTTC.

There are a few counts of this clone. The CDR3 region has the DNA TGTGCCAGTAGGATGGGACACAGGGGACGGGAGCAGTACTTC. Protein sequence: CASRMGHRGREQYF. This rearrangement joins TRBV19 to TRBJ2-7; 7 nucleotides line up with TRBD1. Germline V gives CDR1 LNHDA, CDR2 SQIVND (reference sequence). With 6 bases clipped from V and 7 bases from J, the junction kept 12 bases outside the gene matches. The CDR3 is 14 residues long.

This rearrangement joins TRBV11-2 to TRBJ2-1, with no clear D. CDR1 is SGHAT, CDR2 FQNNGV, per germline. The CDR3 consists of 13 residues. V was pared by 0 bases and J by 5 bases, with 5 bases between. CDR3 amino acids: CASSLDRNNEQFF. In DNA, the CDR3 is TGTGCCAGCAGCTTAGACCGGAACAATGAGCAGTTCTTC.

As DNA, the CDR3 is TGTGCCAGCAGCTTAACGTTCGGGACTAGAGAAGATACGCAGTATTTT. Translated: CASSLTFGTREDTQYF. The rearrangement uses TRBV7-3 and TRBJ2-3, with 8 positions matching TRBD2. Germline CDR1 SGHTA, CDR2 FQGTGA. The CDR3 spans 16 residues. Trimming took 0 bases from V and 5 from J; bases not matched to a gene: 7. Filled out from reference TRBV7-3 and TRBJ2-3, the complete variable domain reads GAGVSQTPSNKVTEKGKYVELRCDPISGHTALYWYRQSLGQGPEFLIYFQGTGAADDSGLPNDRFFAVRPEGSVSTLKIQRTERGDSAVYLCASSLTFGTREDTQYFGPGTRLTVL.

The J gene is TRBJ1-4, the V gene TRBV5-6; no definite D call. This CDR3 is built from 12 residues. V lost 4 bases and J lost 5, with 6 bases in between. From germline, CDR1 is SGHDT and CDR2 YYEEEE. The CDR3 bases are TGTGCCAGCAGCCTAGGGAATGAAAAACTGTTTTTT. Translating gives CASSLGNEKLFF. The full variable domain, its missing parts supplied by reference TRBV5-6 and TRBJ1-4, is DAGVTQSPTHLIKTRGQQVTLRCSPKSGHDTVSWYQQALGQGPQFIFQYYEEEERQRGNFPDRFSGHQFPNYSSELNVNALLLGDSALYLCASSLGNEKLFFGSGTQLSVL.

The V and J genes are TRBV2 and TRBJ2-2; 12 bases align to TRBD2. Trimming took 6 bases from V and 2 from J; bases not matched to a gene: 7. Germline V CDR1 and CDR2: SNHLY, FYNNEI. The CDR3 has 17 amino acids. DNA for the CDR3: TGTGCCAGCAGCGGTTGGACTAGCGGGGAAAACACCGGGGAGCTGTTTTTT. Translating gives CASSGWTSGENTGELFF.

This clone has a handful of counts. This chain links TRBV5-1 with TRBJ2-1, with D tentatively TRBD1 (6 bases). The germline gives CDR1 SGHRS, CDR2 YFSETQ. The V end lost 1 base, the J end lost 9 bases, and 17 bases lay between the germline ends. This CDR3 is 15 amino acids long. For the CDR3, the DNA is TGCGCCAGCAGCTTGTCGGGCGGAAGGGGGACTGAGCAGTTCTTC. It specifies CASSLSGGRGTEQFF.

The V gene is TRBV19, the J gene TRBJ1-6; TRBD1 aligns across 9 bases. With V trimmed by 6 bases and J by 8 bases, 14 bases remained unmatched. The CDR3 spans 17 residues. Germline CDR1 and CDR2: LNHDA and SQIVND (reference sequence). CDR3: CASRPTTGGAGYSPLHF. The CDR3 coding sequence is TGTGCCAGTAGGCCGACTACAGGGGGCGCTGGTTATTCACCCCTCCACTTT.

This sequence joins TRBV4-2 and TRBJ1-1; the D gene is possibly TRBD1 (5 bases). V was pared by 1 base and J by 4 bases, with 19 bases between. In germline, CDR1 is LGHNA, CDR2 YNFKEQ. CDR3 size: 17 residues. The DNA of the CDR3 is TGTGCCAGCAGCCAAGCTACAGGTGGGCAGGGAGGCACTGAAGCTTTCTTT. This sequence encodes CASSQATGGQGGTEAFF.

The chain couples TRBV24-1 to TRBJ2-1; 7 positions match TRBD1. CDR1 and CDR2 from the germline V gene are KGHDR and SFDVKD. The CDR3 consists of 12 residues. V lost 4 bases, J lost 15 bases, and 8 bases stayed unmatched. CDR3 DNA: TGTGCCACCAGTGACACGACAGGGTCATGGTTCTTC. Translation gives CATSDTTGSWFF.

The chain links TRBV3-1 (or the pseudogene TRBV3-2) to TRBJ2-1; D is uncertain. Germline V gene lookup returns CDR1 LGHDT and CDR2 YNNKEL (reference sequence). The CDR3 loop spans 18 amino acids. Deletions cut 1 base from V and 0 bases from J, with 16 bases between. The CDR3 spells CASSQGPVLTFSYNEQFF. CDR3 coding DNA: TGTGCCAGCAGCCAAGGGCCAGTTCTAACCTTCTCCTACAATGAGCAGTTCTTC.

The chain joins TRBV3-1 (or the pseudogene TRBV3-2) to TRBJ1-3; D might be TRBD1 (5 bases). The germline gives CDR1 LGHDT, CDR2 YNNKEL (reference sequence). CDR3 length equals 15 residues. The V end was cut by 1 base, the J end by 0 bases, with 7 bases between. CDR3 DNA sequence: TGTGCCAGCAGCCAAGCAGGGAGCTCTGGAAACACCATATATTTT. This codes for CASSQAGSSGNTIYF.